A selection of T cell receptor beta chains follows, all from one sample in a study of early T cells in non-severe SARS-CoV-2 infection. TCRdb ran MiXCR on the 5' RACE reads and lists one entry per CDR3 protein. The sample includes roughly 16,000 distinct CDR3 sequences, about 5% seen only once; the top ten take roughly 6.3%. Sequenced sample: whole blood. These receptor sequences come from an adult who was a healthcare worker with PCR-confirmed SARS-CoV-2 infection or an uninfected control (not recorded which). Each CDR3 is given with its conserved first and last residue. A D gene is named only where the DNA matches it firmly. Clone size is not always given. Where it is, it says once, few, many or a class for expanded clones.

j_gene | d_gene | v_gene | abundance | CDR3aa | CDR3nt
TRBJ2-1 | TRBD1 | TRBV12-3/TRBV12-4 | few | CASSLAGQGDNEQFF | TGTGCCAGCAGTTTAGCCGGACAGGGGGACAATGAGCAGTTCTTC
TRBJ2-1 | TRBD2 | TRBV7-2 | many | CASTRTSGNHEQFF | TGTGCCAGCACAAGGACTAGCGGGAACCATGAGCAGTTCTTC
TRBJ2-2 | TRBD1 | TRBV5-4 | many | CASSRTGTENTGELFF | TGTGCCAGCAGCCGGACCGGGACAGAAAACACCGGGGAGCTGTTTTTT
TRBJ2-3 | - | TRBV18 | many | CASSPRAASTDTQYF | TGTGCCAGCTCACCACGCGCTGCAAGCACAGATACGCAGTATTTT
TRBJ1-1 | - | TRBV18 | many | CASSPAGGVTEAFF | TGTGCCAGCTCACCCGCCGGGGGCGTCACTGAAGCTTTCTTT
TRBJ2-2 | TRBD2 | TRBV6-5 | many | CASSYSIAGAVGELFF | TGTGCCAGCAGTTACTCGATAGCGGGAGCGGTCGGGGAGCTGTTTTTT
TRBJ2-3 | TRBD2 | TRBV19 | - | CASSIGLADTQYF | TGTGCCAGTAGTATAGGACTAGCGGATACGCAGTATTTT
TRBJ1-5 | - | TRBV19 | few | CASSINRGNQPQHF | TGTGCCAGTAGTATAAACAGGGGCAATCAGCCCCAGCATTTT
TRBJ2-2 | TRBD2 | TRBV24-1 | medium-sized | CATSDMGLPGELFF | TGTGCCACCAGTGATATGGGACTACCGGGGGAGCTGTTTTTT
TRBJ2-3 | - | TRBV20-1 | medium-sized | CRASARISASTDTQYF | TGCAGGGCTAGCGCTCGGATTTCTGCTAGCACAGATACGCAGTATTTT
TRBJ2-3 | - | TRBV29-1 | - | CSVSDKTSTDTQYF | TGCAGCGTCTCCGATAAGACTAGCACAGATACGCAGTATTTT
TRBJ2-1 | - | TRBV12-3/TRBV12-4 | many | CASSSGPRSNEQFF | TGTGCCAGCAGTTCAGGGCCTAGATCCAATGAGCAGTTCTTC
TRBJ2-4 | - | TRBV30 | few | CAWSVLDTTIQYF | TGTGCCTGGAGTGTACTCGACACGACCATTCAGTACTTC
TRBJ2-7 | TRBD2 | TRBV27 | medium-sized | CASSLAGGYEQYF | TGTGCCAGCAGTTTAGCGGGAGGCTACGAGCAGTACTTC
TRBJ2-3 | TRBD2 | TRBV11-2 | many | CASSLDSKLRTSGRKSTDTQYF | TGTGCCAGCAGCTTAGATTCTAAGTTGCGGACTAGCGGGAGGAAAAGCACAGATACGCAGTATTTT
TRBJ2-1 | TRBD2 | TRBV2 | - | CASRTGTSSNEQFF | TGTGCCAGCAGGACCGGGACTAGCAGCAATGAGCAGTTCTTC
TRBJ2-2 | TRBD2 | TRBV11-2 | - | CASSLIAGVNTGELFF | TGTGCCAGCAGTCTCATAGCGGGAGTGAACACCGGGGAGCTGTTTTTT
TRBJ2-7 | TRBD1 | TRBV20-1 | medium-sized | CSCQGARQEQYF | TGCAGTTGTCAGGGGGCTAGGCAGGAGCAGTACTTC
TRBJ2-1 | TRBD1 | TRBV2 | many | CASGPGQAYNEQFF | TGTGCCAGCGGTCCGGGACAGGCCTACAATGAGCAGTTCTTC
TRBJ2-3 | - | TRBV7-2 | many | CASSSLSTDTQYF | TGTGCCAGCAGCTCCCTTAGCACAGATACGCAGTATTTT
TRBJ2-1 | - | TRBV20-1 | medium-sized | CSAEGGQSSYNEQFF | TGCAGTGCTGAGGGCGGGCAGAGCTCCTACAATGAGCAGTTCTTC
TRBJ2-3 | - | TRBV25-1 | - | CASSEWGVGTDTQYF | TGTGCCAGCAGTGAGTGGGGGGTCGGCACAGATACGCAGTATTTT
TRBJ2-4 | - | TRBV6-5 | many | CASSTGVLAKNIQYF | TGTGCCAGCAGTACGGGTGTGTTAGCCAAAAACATTCAGTACTTC
TRBJ2-7 | TRBD2 | TRBV6-5 | - | CASSYSFAGDGYEQYF | TGTGCCAGCAGTTACTCTTTTGCGGGAGACGGGTACGAGCAGTACTTC
TRBJ2-7 | - | TRBV27 | many | CASSLSSGAYEQYF | TGTGCCAGCAGTTTATCTTCAGGGGCGTACGAGCAGTACTTC
TRBJ2-7 | TRBD1 | TRBV20-1 | many | CSAVYRGFAEQYF | TGCAGTGCAGTCTACAGGGGGTTCGCCGAGCAGTACTTC
TRBJ2-1 | TRBD2 | TRBV7-9 | many | CASSPLSGRDNEKFF | TGTGCCAGCAGCCCCCTTAGCGGGAGGGACAATGAGAAGTTCTTC
TRBJ2-3 | - | TRBV19 | medium-sized | CASSIDHDGGSTDTQYF | TGTGCCAGTAGTATAGATCACGATGGCGGGAGCACAGATACGCAGTATTTT
TRBJ2-1 | TRBD1 | TRBV6-2/TRBV6-3 | many | CASSFGQGSSYNEQFF | TGTGCCAGCAGTTTTGGACAGGGCTCCTCCTACAATGAGCAGTTCTTC
TRBJ2-7 | TRBD1 | TRBV5-6 | - | CASSPGTGVYEQYF | TGTGCCAGCAGCCCCGGGACAGGGGTCTACGAGCAGTACTTC
TRBJ2-7 | - | TRBV28 | - | CASSWRASDSEQYF | TGTGCCAGCAGTTGGAGGGCCTCGGATTCCGAGCAGTACTTC
TRBJ2-3 | TRBD2 | TRBV7-8 | many | CASGSLAGIGTDTQYF | TGTGCCAGCGGTTCCTTAGCGGGCATAGGCACAGATACGCAGTATTTT
TRBJ1-2 | TRBD1 | TRBV19 | medium-sized | CASSMDRGSGYTF | TGTGCCAGTAGTATGGACAGGGGGAGCGGCTACACCTTC
TRBJ1-2 | - | TRBV25-1 | many | CASYYKGGYTF | TGTGCCAGCTATTACAAGGGAGGCTACACCTTC
TRBJ1-5 | - | TRBV2 | many | CASSEVNQPQHF | TGTGCCAGCAGTGAAGTCAATCAGCCCCAGCATTTT
TRBJ2-1 | - | TRBV20-1 | medium-sized | CSARDWNGNEQFF | TGCAGTGCTAGAGATTGGAATGGGAATGAGCAGTTCTTC
TRBJ2-5 | TRBD2 | TRBV4-1 | many | CASSQGGRSGGRRETQYF | TGCGCCAGCAGCCAAGGGGGAAGGAGTGGCGGGAGAAGGGAGACCCAGTACTTC
TRBJ2-5 | TRBD1 | TRBV7-6 | many | CASSLLQGEETQYF | TGTGCCAGCAGCTTATTACAGGGGGAAGAGACCCAGTACTTC
TRBJ1-5 | TRBD1 | TRBV28 | - | CASSLDVQGGTLHQPQHF | TGTGCCAGCAGCCTAGACGTACAGGGGGGGACCCTTCATCAGCCCCAGCATTTT
TRBJ1-2 | TRBD1 | TRBV24-1 | many | CATSDWGQGDSGYTF | TGTGCCACCAGTGATTGGGGACAGGGAGACTCTGGCTACACCTTC
TRBJ2-1 | - | TRBV5-4 | many | CASSLSLDVGINEQFF | TGTGCCAGCAGCTTGTCCCTGGACGTGGGGATCAATGAGCAGTTCTTC
TRBJ2-1 | TRBD2 | TRBV6-1 | medium-sized | CASSEGPSGRKTYNEQFF | TGTGCCAGCAGTGAAGGTCCTAGCGGGAGAAAGACCTACAATGAGCAGTTCTTC
TRBJ1-5 | - | TRBV5-6 | few | CASSLTGFNQPQHF | TGTGCCAGCAGCTTGACCGGGTTCAATCAGCCCCAGCATTTT
TRBJ1-1 | TRBD1 | TRBV29-1 | medium-sized | CSPRTGDNEAFF | TGCAGCCCGCGGACAGGGGATAATGAAGCTTTCTTT
TRBJ1-6 | TRBD1 | TRBV6-5 | many | CASSYSGQGAGSPLHF | TGTGCCAGCAGTTATTCGGGACAGGGGGCTGGTTCACCCCTCCACTTT
TRBJ2-3 | - | TRBV5-6 | - | CASSLAGWTVGVTQYF | TGTGCCAGCAGCTTGGCCGGATGGACCGTAGGGGTTACGCAGTATTTT
TRBJ1-2 | - | TRBV29-1 | medium-sized | CSVERQGHGYTF | TGCAGCGTTGAGAGGCAGGGCCATGGCTACACCTTC
TRBJ1-1 | - | TRBV11-3 | many | CASSLSAEAFF | TGTGCCAGCAGCTTAAGCGCTGAAGCTTTCTTT
TRBJ1-1 | TRBD1 | TRBV6-6 | few | CASRQGTNTEAFF | TGTGCCAGCAGACAGGGGACGAACACTGAAGCTTTCTTT
TRBJ1-1 | TRBD1 | TRBV28 | - | CASSFDQTGMNTEAFF | TGTGCCAGCAGTTTCGACCAGACAGGGATGAACACTGAAGCTTTCTTT
TRBJ2-1 | - | TRBV7-2 | medium-sized | CASSEDRDNEQFF | TGTGCCAGCAGCGAGGACAGAGACAATGAGCAGTTCTTC
TRBJ1-5 | - | TRBV12-3/TRBV12-4 | many | CASSLGGYNQPQHF | TGTGCCAGCAGTTTAGGTGGTTACAATCAGCCCCAGCATTTT
TRBJ2-1 | - | TRBV20-1 | many | CSALRTTGNEQFF | TGCAGTGCCCTGAGGACTACCGGCAATGAGCAGTTCTTC
TRBJ2-7 | - | TRBV4-1 | many | CASRRGHGSSYEQYF | TGCGCCAGCAGGAGGGGCCATGGGAGCTCCTACGAGCAGTACTTC
TRBJ2-6 | - | TRBV25-1 | few | CASSDGHSGANVLTF | TGTGCCAGTTCCGACGGGCACTCTGGGGCCAACGTCCTGACTTTC